This TCR beta chain was sequenced in a study of T cells in Graves' hyperthyroidism and ophthalmopathy. Study results and limitations: Ophthalmopathy and stable hyperthyroidism were separated by a 13 V-J model. Most thyroid clonotypes expanded above 0.001 appeared in blood too.

Using RNA transcripts as the source, TCR beta CDR3 regions were amplified. A set of HTBI primers served as the primers for a first-round RT-PCR of the TCR CDR3. TCRdb redid the calling of the multiplex PCR reads with MiXCR, one entry per CDR3 protein. The sample lists hundreds of thousands of distinct CDR3 sequences; roughly 14% were seen once. This clonotype was counted at least ten times. As yet, its antigen is unknown. This CDR3 has 16 amino acids. The germline CDR1 and CDR2 sequences are ENHRY and SYGVKD. V lost 5 bases, J lost 4 bases, and 6 bases stayed unmatched. Uncontrolled infections, other autoimmune diseases, pregnancy or lactation led to exclusion of patients.

This TCR was sampled from a woman between 45 and 65 years old with Graves' ophthalmopathy. Sequenced sample: blood. This chain joins TRBV10-3 and TRBJ2-3, with TRBD2 matching 13 bases. CDR3 protein: CAISKLAGGTADTQYF. In DNA form, the CDR3 reads TGTGCCATCAGTAAACTAGCGGGAGGGACCGCAGATACGCAGTATTTT.